In this sample, the clone carrying this TCR beta chain turned up a few times. These data are taken from a study of T cells after yellow fever vaccination. This CDR3 spans 15 amino acids. With V trimmed by 4 bases and J by 1 base, 8 bases remained unmatched. Germline V gene data show CDR1 as SQVTM and CDR2 as ANQGSEA. TCRdb re-called the 5' RACE reads with MiXCR, one entry per CDR3 protein. Of 450,000 to 600,000 distinct CDR3 sequences in the sample, around an eighth are singletons; the top ten hold roughly an eighth. J is TRBJ2-3 and V is TRBV29-1, with 7 bases fitting TRBD2. This specimen was PBMCs, taken on the day of the yellow fever booster vaccination. This sequence was found in a young man who received the YFV17D yellow fever vaccine. DNA for the CDR3: TGCAGCGTTGTGGGCGGGAGTGGGGGCACAGATACGCAGTATTTT. Protein product: CSVVGGSGGTDTQYF.